Below, 7 T cell receptor beta chains from the same sample are listed, as sequenced in a study of T cell repertoires in cytomegalovirus infection. A single record per CDR3 protein comes from TCRdb applying MiXCR to the reads. The sample yields approximately 550,000 distinct CDR3 sequences, approximately 16% seen once. The sample was CD8+ T cells from PBMCs. Source of these receptors: a human donor in good health (CMV status not recorded). Some clones in this sample may be carry-over from other donors' samples.

This clonotype was recorded many times. V is TRBV7-9 and J is TRBJ1-1, with no clear D. This CDR3 has 14 amino acids. Germline V gene data show CDR1 as SEHNR and CDR2 as FQNEAQ (reference sequence). Trimming left V 2 bases short and J 1 base short, with 8 bases between. The CDR3: CASSLKAANTEAFF. CDR3 nucleotide sequence: TGTGCCAGCAGCTTAAAGGCCGCGAACACTGAAGCTTTCTTT.

The sample holds a few counts of this clonotype. The chain joins TRBV9 to TRBJ1-2, with no clear D. CDR3 length: 14 amino acids. V gave up 0 bases and J gave up 0 bases, with 6 bases separating them. Germline lookup yields CDR1 SGDLS and CDR2 YYNGEE. CDR3 DNA sequence: TGTGCCAGCAGCGTAGGCCCCGCTAACTATGGCTACACCTTC. It codes for CASSVGPANYGYTF.

This clonotype was picked up many times. The chain uses TRBV12-3 or TRBV12-4 and TRBJ2-1; no clear D. The CDR3 length is 15 residues. V was shortened by 4 bases and J by 0 bases, with 10 bases between the two germline ends. The CDR3 bases are TGTGCCAGCAGTTCGATCCAAAGCTCCTACAATGAGCAGTTCTTC. Its translation: CASSSIQSSYNEQFF.

This clonotype was found many times. The chain combines TRBV7-9 with TRBJ1-1; the match to TRBD1 covers 8 bases. The germline gives CDR1 SEHNR, CDR2 FQNEAQ (reference sequence). This CDR3 has 15 amino acids. V lost 6 bases to trimming and J lost 2 bases; unmatched junction nucleotides: 8. The CDR3 DNA is TGTGCCAGCAGTACTAAACAGGGGGTTAACACTGAAGCTTTCTTT. As protein: CASSTKQGVNTEAFF.

This clonotype came up many times. The chain joins TRBV7-9 to TRBJ2-7; no reliable D call. V shed 5 bases and J shed 0 bases, with 11 bases lying between them. CDR3 length equals 14 residues. From germline, CDR1 is SEHNR and CDR2 FQNEAQ (reference sequence). The CDR3, as DNA: TGTGCCAGCAGCCCCTCCCGTAGCTCCTACGAGCAGTACTTC. This codes for CASSPSRSSYEQYF.

This clonotype occurred many times. This chain links TRBV28 with TRBJ2-7; 13 bases map to TRBD2. V shed 8 bases and J 3 bases; nucleotides not matched to a gene: 7. The CDR3 consists of 15 residues. CDR1 is MDHEN and CDR2 is SYDVKM in the germline V gene. The CDR3 here is CASQILAGGLYEQYF. The CDR3 coding sequence is TGTGCCAGCCAAATACTAGCGGGAGGGCTCTACGAGCAGTACTTC.

This clonotype was counted only a few times. V usage is TRBV7-9 and J usage is TRBJ1-5; TRBD1 is a possible D gene (5 bases). Trimming took 3 bases from V and 3 from J, leaving 21 bases between them. Per the germline V gene, CDR1 is SEHNR and CDR2 is FQNEAQ (reference sequence). The CDR3 covers 18 residues. CDR3 in DNA: TGTGCCAGCAGCTTTGAAGGGGACCGATTCGGATTCAATCAGCCCCAGCATTTT. Translated: CASSFEGDRFGFNQPQHF.